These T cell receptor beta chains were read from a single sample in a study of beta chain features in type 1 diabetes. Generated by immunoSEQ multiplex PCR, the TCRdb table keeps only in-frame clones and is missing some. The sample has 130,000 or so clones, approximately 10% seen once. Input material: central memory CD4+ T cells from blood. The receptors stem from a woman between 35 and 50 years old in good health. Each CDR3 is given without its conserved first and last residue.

cdr3_aa: ASSEVRSTDTQY; v_call: TRBV18; j_call: TRBJ2-3; cdr3_length: 12
cdr3_aa: AISLGLAGASDTQY; v_call: TRBV10-3; j_call: TRBJ2-3; cdr3_length: 14
cdr3_aa: ASSPGDSTYGYT; v_call: TRBV11-2; j_call: TRBJ1-2; cdr3_length: 12
cdr3_aa: ASSLLGGVRNT; v_call: TRBV7-2; j_call: TRBJ1-2; cdr3_length: 11
cdr3_aa: ASSSGTGTKHTQY; v_call: TRBV19; j_call: TRBJ2-3; cdr3_length: 13
cdr3_aa: ASSYSRGESGNTIY; v_call: TRBV6-5; j_call: TRBJ1-3; cdr3_length: 14
cdr3_aa: ASSPDLAYGYT; v_call: TRBV5-1; j_call: TRBJ1-2; cdr3_length: 11
cdr3_aa: ASSLKGGFGSTDTQY; v_call: TRBV27; j_call: TRBJ2-3; cdr3_length: 15
cdr3_aa: ASSLRAGGTNTGELF; v_call: TRBV5-1; j_call: TRBJ2-2; cdr3_length: 15
cdr3_aa: ASSQEQGRFYEQF; v_call: TRBV4-3; j_call: TRBJ2-1; cdr3_length: 13
cdr3_aa: ASRQLAPVYEQY; v_call: TRBV5-1; j_call: TRBJ2-7; cdr3_length: 12
cdr3_aa: ASSLAFGGGRNEQF; v_call: TRBV7-2; j_call: TRBJ2-1; cdr3_length: 14
cdr3_aa: AWTQGSEGYT; v_call: TRBV30; j_call: TRBJ1-2; cdr3_length: 10
cdr3_aa: ASSFRTSGETDTQY; v_call: TRBV19; j_call: TRBJ2-3; cdr3_length: 14
cdr3_aa: ASSLGDRHTGELF; v_call: TRBV5-1; j_call: TRBJ2-2; cdr3_length: 13
cdr3_aa: ASSSPRRTGGDEQY; v_call: TRBV19; j_call: TRBJ2-7; cdr3_length: 14
cdr3_aa: ASSFDPGQGAF; v_call: TRBV7-2; j_call: TRBJ1-1; cdr3_length: 11
cdr3_aa: ASSLWTSHPEAF; v_call: TRBV5-1; j_call: TRBJ1-1; cdr3_length: 12
cdr3_aa: ASTGTSGYEQY; v_call: TRBV2; j_call: TRBJ2-7; cdr3_length: 11
cdr3_aa: ASSGIRSRTDTQY; v_call: TRBV2; j_call: TRBJ2-3; cdr3_length: 13
cdr3_aa: ASSLGPDNEQF; v_call: TRBV5-1; j_call: TRBJ2-1; cdr3_length: 11
cdr3_aa: ASSGGQGGENAF; v_call: TRBV6-1; j_call: TRBJ1-1; cdr3_length: 12
cdr3_aa: ASSLAQKNTGELF; v_call: TRBV5-4; j_call: TRBJ2-2; cdr3_length: 13
cdr3_aa: SARVGGYF; v_call: TRBV20-1; j_call: TRBJ1-2; cdr3_length: 8
cdr3_aa: ASIGLDRQTQY; v_call: TRBV6-6; j_call: TRBJ2-5; cdr3_length: 11
cdr3_aa: ASSDWGQRPYYGYT; v_call: TRBV25-1; j_call: TRBJ1-2; cdr3_length: 14
cdr3_aa: ASSLALAGARGTQY; v_call: TRBV7-2; j_call: TRBJ2-5; cdr3_length: 14
cdr3_aa: ASSFPGDLGTDTQY; v_call: TRBV5-6; j_call: TRBJ2-3; cdr3_length: 14
cdr3_aa: ASNSWDRAGYT; v_call: TRBV19; j_call: TRBJ1-2; cdr3_length: 11
cdr3_aa: ASSLDPAGNTIY; v_call: TRBV5-4; j_call: TRBJ1-3; cdr3_length: 12
cdr3_aa: ASRLDITVSYEQY; v_call: TRBV11-2; j_call: TRBJ2-7; cdr3_length: 13
cdr3_aa: ASNWAGDGYT; v_call: TRBV2; j_call: TRBJ1-2; cdr3_length: 10
cdr3_aa: AISVEGAGETQY; v_call: TRBV10-3; j_call: TRBJ2-5; cdr3_length: 12
cdr3_aa: ASSLGGRATDTQY; v_call: TRBV5-1; j_call: TRBJ2-3; cdr3_length: 13
cdr3_aa: AITPRTAGSEQY; v_call: TRBV10-3; j_call: TRBJ2-7; cdr3_length: 12
cdr3_aa: ASSLRRGPETQY; v_call: TRBV11-2; j_call: TRBJ2-5; cdr3_length: 12
cdr3_aa: ASTGFNTEAF; v_call: TRBV19; j_call: TRBJ1-1; cdr3_length: 10
cdr3_aa: ASSRGASGGASNEQF; v_call: TRBV7-2; j_call: TRBJ2-1; cdr3_length: 15
cdr3_aa: ASSYIGDTEAF; v_call: TRBV6-6; j_call: TRBJ1-1; cdr3_length: 11
cdr3_aa: ASSFDRAGGYT; v_call: TRBV7-9; j_call: TRBJ1-2; cdr3_length: 11
cdr3_aa: ASNKGTGAYEQY; v_call: TRBV2; j_call: TRBJ2-7; cdr3_length: 12
cdr3_aa: ASSPRGGRDSGNTIY; v_call: TRBV9; j_call: TRBJ1-3; cdr3_length: 15
cdr3_aa: ASSERGGANTEAF; v_call: TRBV5-1; j_call: TRBJ1-1; cdr3_length: 13
cdr3_aa: ASSSQEIQPQH; v_call: TRBV7-2; j_call: TRBJ1-5; cdr3_length: 11
cdr3_aa: ASSRRGNRYNEQF; v_call: TRBV5-6; j_call: TRBJ2-1; cdr3_length: 13
cdr3_aa: ASSLTNTATGELF; v_call: TRBV27; j_call: TRBJ2-2; cdr3_length: 13
cdr3_aa: ASSSGTENQPQH; v_call: TRBV9; j_call: TRBJ1-5; cdr3_length: 12
cdr3_aa: ASSLEGGYT; v_call: TRBV7-9; j_call: TRBJ1-2; cdr3_length: 9
cdr3_aa: ASRQGEGAGYT; v_call: TRBV9; j_call: TRBJ1-2; cdr3_length: 11
cdr3_aa: ASSSYKTYEQY; v_call: TRBV5-4; j_call: TRBJ2-7; cdr3_length: 11
cdr3_aa: ASSLLDIDEQF; v_call: TRBV6-1; j_call: TRBJ2-1; cdr3_length: 11
cdr3_aa: ASSLRTGTGTHEQY; v_call: TRBV7-2; j_call: TRBJ2-7; cdr3_length: 14
cdr3_aa: ASSLVLAEETQY; v_call: TRBV5-1; j_call: TRBJ2-5; cdr3_length: 12
cdr3_aa: ASSLAGGRGTEAF; v_call: TRBV5-4; j_call: TRBJ1-1; cdr3_length: 13
cdr3_aa: ASSETAGTGFGEQY; v_call: TRBV13; j_call: TRBJ2-7; cdr3_length: 14
cdr3_aa: ASSQGQGITDTQY; v_call: TRBV11-3; j_call: TRBJ2-3; cdr3_length: 13
cdr3_aa: ASSLVQGEQF; v_call: TRBV5-4; j_call: TRBJ2-1; cdr3_length: 10
cdr3_aa: ATADDRDYEQY; v_call: TRBV19; j_call: TRBJ2-7; cdr3_length: 11